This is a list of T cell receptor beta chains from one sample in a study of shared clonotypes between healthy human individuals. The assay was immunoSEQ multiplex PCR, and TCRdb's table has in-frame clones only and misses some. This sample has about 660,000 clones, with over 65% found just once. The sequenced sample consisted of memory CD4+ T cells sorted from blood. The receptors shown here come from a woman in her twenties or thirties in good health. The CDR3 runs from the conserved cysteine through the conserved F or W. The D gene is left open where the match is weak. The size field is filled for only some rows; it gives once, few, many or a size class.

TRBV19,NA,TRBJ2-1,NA,CASSRIGSAGYEQFF,TGTGCCAGTAGTAGAATAGGCTCAGCGGGCTATGAGCAGTTCTTC
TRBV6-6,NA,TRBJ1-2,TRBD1,CASSPTGDYGYTF,TGTGCCAGCAGTCCGACAGGGGATTATGGCTACACCTTC
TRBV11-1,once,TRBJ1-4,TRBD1,CASSFGGTGDEKLFF,TGTGCCAGCAGCTTCGGGGGGACAGGGGACGAAAAACTGTTTTTT
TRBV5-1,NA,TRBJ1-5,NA,CASSEWGSNQPQHF,TGCGCCAGCAGCGAGTGGGGGAGCAATCAGCCCCAGCATTTT
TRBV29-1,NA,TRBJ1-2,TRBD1,CSVAPGTTGGYGYTF,TGCAGCGTTGCCCCCGGGACGACAGGGGGGTATGGCTACACCTTC
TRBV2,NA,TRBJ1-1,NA,CASSEYGTLNTEAFF,TGTGCCAGCAGTGAATATGGGACTTTGAACACTGAAGCTTTCTTT
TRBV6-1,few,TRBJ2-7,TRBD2,CASSDLLADSSYEQYF,TGTGCCAGCAGTGATTTACTAGCGGACAGCTCCTACGAGCAGTACTTC
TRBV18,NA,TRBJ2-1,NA,CASSPTPSYNEQFF,TGTGCCAGCTCACCGACACCCTCCTACAATGAGCAGTTCTTC
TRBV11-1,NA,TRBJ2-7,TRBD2,CASSLGLAGNYEQYF,TGTGCCAGCAGCTTAGGACTAGCGGGAAATTACGAGCAGTACTTC
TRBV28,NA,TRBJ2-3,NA,CASGNSIDTQYF,TGTGCCAGCGGGAACAGCATCGATACGCAGTATTTT
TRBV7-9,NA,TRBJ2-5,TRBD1,CASSLGQADQETQYF,TGTGCCAGCAGCCTGGGACAGGCCGATCAAGAGACCCAGTACTTC
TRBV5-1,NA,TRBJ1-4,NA,CASSLQGREKLFF,TGCGCCAGCAGCCTCCAGGGTCGGGAAAAACTGTTTTTT
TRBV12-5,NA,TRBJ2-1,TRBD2,CASAMGLAGGGEQFF,TGTGCTAGTGCCATGGGGCTAGCGGGAGGTGGTGAGCAGTTCTTC
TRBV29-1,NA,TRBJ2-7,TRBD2,CSVVKGRSGSLSEQYF,TGCAGCGTTGTTAAAGGAAGGAGCGGGAGTCTGTCCGAGCAGTACTTC
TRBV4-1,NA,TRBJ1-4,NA,CASSQGPGYNEKLFF,TGCGCCAGCAGCCAGGGACCAGGGTATAATGAAAAACTGTTTTTT
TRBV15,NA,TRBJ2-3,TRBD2,CATSRDWVDSGRSTDTQYF,TGTGCCACCAGCAGAGATTGGGTAGATAGCGGGAGGAGCACAGATACGCAGTATTTT
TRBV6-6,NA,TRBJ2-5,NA,CASLQGDFETQYF,TGTGCCAGCCTCCAGGGGGACTTTGAGACCCAGTACTTC
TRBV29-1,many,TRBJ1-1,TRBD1,CSAPGQGRQNTEAFF,TGCAGCGCCCCGGGACAGGGGCGACAAAACACTGAAGCTTTCTTT
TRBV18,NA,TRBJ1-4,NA,CASSPSRSEKLFF,TGTGCCAGCTCACCCTCCCGTAGTGAAAAACTGTTTTTT
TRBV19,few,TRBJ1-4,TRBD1,CASSRETGGAGGNEKLFF,TGTGCCAGTAGTAGGGAGACAGGGGGCGCCGGAGGAAATGAAAAACTGTTTTTT
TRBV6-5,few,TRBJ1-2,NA,CASSQSNRVNYGYTF,TGTGCCAGCAGCCAGAGCAACAGGGTGAACTATGGCTACACCTTC
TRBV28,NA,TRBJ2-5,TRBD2,CASSLALASGRETQYF,TGTGCCAGCAGCTTAGCCCTCGCTAGCGGGAGAGAGACCCAGTACTTC
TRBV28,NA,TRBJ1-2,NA,CASSPTHNYGYTF,TGTGCCAGCAGTCCCACGCATAACTATGGCTACACCTTC
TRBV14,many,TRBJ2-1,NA,CASSPQFSGDEQFF,TGTGCCAGCAGCCCCCAGTTTAGTGGCGATGAGCAGTTCTTC
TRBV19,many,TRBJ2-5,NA,CASSIGGSSGETQYF,TGTGCCAGTAGTATAGGGGGGAGTTCAGGAGAGACCCAGTACTTC
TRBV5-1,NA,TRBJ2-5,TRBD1,CASSLASGQGRRETQYF,TGCGCCAGCAGCTTGGCCAGCGGACAGGGACGGCGGGAGACCCAGTACTTC
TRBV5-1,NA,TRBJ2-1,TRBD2,CASSSAGLAGVGEQFF,TGCGCCAGCAGCTCAGCTGGACTAGCGGGAGTTGGTGAGCAGTTCTTC
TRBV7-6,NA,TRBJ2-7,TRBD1,CASSFPGQPQYF,TGTGCCAGCAGCTTTCCGGGACAGCCACAGTACTTC